Each of the 12 T cell receptor beta chains below was sequenced from the same sample in a study of blood T cell repertoires in COVID-19. Method: immunoSEQ multiplex PCR; TCRdb's copy keeps in-frame clones and lacks some. The table lists about 190,000 clones, about nine tenths of them singletons. Sequencing used peripheral blood. The receptors shown here come from a man aged 30-40 years with acute or convalescent COVID-19.

This rearrangement joins TRBV11-3 to TRBJ2-1; tentative D call: TRBD1 (6 bases). V was shortened by 5 bases and J by 7 bases, with 18 bases between the two germline ends. Germline V gene sequence: CDR1 SGHNT, CDR2 YENEEA. CDR3 size: 15 residues. CDR3 sequence: CASSLTGPGTNEQFF. The CDR3 coding sequence is TGTGCCAGCAGCCTAACAGGGCCCGGCACGAATGAGCAGTTCTTC.

The rearrangement uses TRBV29-1 and TRBJ1-4, with D tentatively TRBD1 (6 bases). Trimming left V 1 base short and J 1 base short, with 10 bases between. Germline assignment: CDR1 SQVTM and CDR2 ANQGSEA. The CDR3 is 15 residues long. In nucleotides, the CDR3 is TGCAGCGTTGAAGTTCCGGGACAAACTAATGAAAAACTGTTTTTT. Protein product: CSVEVPGQTNEKLFF.

The chain joins TRBV6-5 to TRBJ1-2, with TRBD1 matching 8 bases. The V and J ends lost 4 bases and 5 bases, in that order; junction bases with no gene match: 12. The CDR3 is 16 amino acids. Per germline, CDR1 MNHEY and CDR2 SVGAGI. The DNA of the CDR3 is TGTGCCAGCAGTTTTGGACAGGGACGGTCTATGTATGGCTACACCTTC. Residues: CASSFGQGRSMYGYTF.

CDR3 sequence reads: CASSQVAGGPNEQFF. In nucleotides, the CDR3 is TGTGCCAGCAGCCAAGTTGCGGGGGGCCCCAATGAGCAGTTCTTC. The chain is built from TRBV4-2 and TRBJ2-1; the match to TRBD2 covers 8 bases. Unmatched junction bases numbered 5, after V lost 1 base and J lost 6 bases. CDR1 is LGHNA, CDR2 YNFKEQ, per germline. This CDR3 contains 15 residues.

The V call is TRBV9, the J call TRBJ1-6, with TRBD1 matching over 9 bases. V lost 0 bases, J lost 10 bases, and 5 bases stayed unmatched. The CDR3 length is 15 residues. Germline values: CDR1 SGDLS, CDR2 YYNGEE. CDR3 sequence reads: CASSVVGTGYSPLHF. Written as DNA, the CDR3 is TGTGCCAGCAGCGTAGTTGGGACAGGGTACTCACCCCTCCACTTT.

V and J are TRBV19 and TRBJ2-4; D is perhaps TRBD1 (5 bases). Trimming took off 3 bases at V and 2 bases at J, with 14 bases between the two ends. CDR3 size: 16 residues. CDR1 and CDR2 from the germline V gene are LNHDA and SQIVND (reference sequence). The CDR3: CASSIQGWETKNIQYF. Here the CDR3 DNA reads TGTGCCAGTAGTATCCAGGGCTGGGAAACCAAAAACATTCAGTACTTC. Drawing the rest from reference TRBV19 and TRBJ2-4, the complete variable domain is DGGITQSPKYLFRKEGQNVTLSCEQNLNHDAMYWYRQDPGQGLRLIYYSQIVNDFQKGDIAEGYSVSREKKESFPLTVTSAQKNPTAFYLCASSIQGWETKNIQYFGAGTRLSVL.

This chain uses TRBV3-1 (or the pseudogene TRBV3-2) with TRBJ2-7; 7 bases are shared with TRBD1. With 5 bases clipped from V and 3 bases from J, the junction kept 7 bases outside the gene matches. This CDR3 has 14 amino acids. Germline CDR1 LGHDT, CDR2 YNNKEL (reference sequence). In DNA form, the CDR3 reads TGTGCCAGCAGCTCGGGACAGTTTTACTACGAGCAGTACTTC. As protein: CASSSGQFYYEQYF.

Points on this clone: This specimen includes other DNA sequences encoding the same CDR3. The chain combines TRBV6-5 with TRBJ2-7; TRBD2 is a possible D gene (5 bases). Germline V gives CDR1 MNHEY, CDR2 SVGAGI. V gave up 2 bases and J gave up 4 bases, with 6 bases separating them. CDR3 length equals 12 residues. The CDR3 DNA sequence: TGTGCCAGCAGTTACCCGGGATACGAGCAGTACTTC. Translating it yields CASSYPGYEQYF.

In its sample, this clone was seen a few times. V is TRBV9 and J is TRBJ1-6; no clear D gene. Germline lookup yields CDR1 SGDLS and CDR2 YYNGEE. The CDR3 consists of 15 residues. V lost 4 bases and J 6 bases, leaving 14 bases between the germline ends. The CDR3: CASSHRQFGNSPLHF. The CDR3 DNA sequence: TGTGCCAGCAGCCATCGACAATTCGGTAATTCACCCCTCCACTTT.

The J gene is TRBJ2-3, the V gene TRBV19; TRBD2 matches at 9 bases. The CDR3 has 15 amino acids. The V and J ends lost 7 bases and 10 bases, in that order; junction bases with no gene match: 15. Looked up from germline, CDR1 is LNHDA and CDR2 is SQIVND (reference sequence). In DNA, the CDR3 is TGTGCCAGTACCAAAGGGTTTAGCGGGGGAACGGCGCAGTATTTT. Protein sequence: CASTKGFSGGTAQYF.

The genes are TRBV2 and TRBJ2-5; TRBD1 is a possible D gene (5 bases). The CDR3 is 17 amino acids. Trimming took 1 base from V and 7 from J, leaving 22 bases between them. Germline lookup yields CDR1 SNHLY and CDR2 FYNNEI. CDR3 protein: CASSEERQRQRPRTQYF. CDR3 sequence (DNA): TGTGCCAGCAGTGAAGAACGTCAGCGACAGCGACCAAGGACCCAGTACTTC.

The rearrangement joins TRBV19 to TRBJ1-5, with a possible D match to TRBD1 (6 bases). This CDR3 spans 15 amino acids. Deletions cut 6 bases from V and 4 bases from J, with 16 bases between. Germline CDR1 reads LNHDA; CDR2 reads SQIVND (reference sequence). The CDR3 here is CASRGRGILNQPQHF. CDR3 DNA: TGTGCCAGTAGGGGCAGGGGCATCCTTAATCAGCCCCAGCATTTT.